A selection of T cell receptor beta chains follows, all from one sample in a study of control samples from healthy donors and cancer patients. Generated by immunoSEQ multiplex PCR, the TCRdb table keeps only in-frame clones and is missing some. The profile shows about 140,000 clones, about 90% of them singletons. Sequencing was done on a sample of blood. These receptors were obtained from a man younger than 30 in good health. CDR3s include the opening cysteine and the closing phenylalanine or tryptophan. D genes are given only for firm matches. Clone size, where shown, is once, few, many, or a class for clones that have expanded.

j_call clone_size d_call v_call cdr3_aa cdr3_nt
TRBJ1-1 once - TRBV28 CASSLLSRNTEAFF TGTGCCAGCAGTTTACTTTCCAGGAACACTGAAGCTTTCTTT
TRBJ2-1 - - TRBV7-3 CASSLSPGGNEQFF TGTGCCAGCAGCTTATCGCCGGGTGGGAATGAGCAGTTCTTC
TRBJ1-5 - - TRBV12-3/TRBV12-4 CASRRGESQPQHF TGTGCCAGCAGGCGAGGGGAGAGCCAGCCCCAGCATTTT
TRBJ2-3 - - TRBV7-9 CASSLAEGSDTQYF TGTGCCAGCAGCTTAGCGGAGGGGTCAGATACGCAGTATTTT
TRBJ2-1 - TRBD2 TRBV27 CASSIVASGGGNEQFF TGTGCCAGCAGTATCGTTGCTAGCGGGGGCGGCAATGAGCAGTTCTTC
TRBJ2-3 - - TRBV14 CASSQDPDTQYF TGTGCCAGCAGCCAAGATCCAGATACGCAGTATTTT
TRBJ2-3 - - TRBV30 CACIKKGSTDTQYF TGTGCCTGTATTAAAAAGGGCAGCACAGATACGCAGTATTTT
TRBJ2-5 - - TRBV18 CASSRMRETQYF TGTGCCAGCTCACGTATGCGGGAGACCCAGTACTTC
TRBJ2-7 - - TRBV15 CATSRDGQGSTYEQYF TGTGCCACCAGCAGAGATGGGCAGGGATCAACCTACGAGCAGTACTTC
TRBJ1-1 once - TRBV30 CAWSVMIDTEAFF TGTGCCTGGAGTGTAATGATAGACACTGAAGCTTTCTTT
TRBJ2-3 once - TRBV12-3/TRBV12-4 CASSLDTTDTQYF TGTGCCAGCAGTTTAGACACTACAGATACGCAGTATTTT
TRBJ1-6 - - TRBV7-9 CASSLMLNSPLHF TGTGCCAGCAGCTTAATGCTGAATTCACCCCTCCACTTT
TRBJ2-3 - TRBD2 TRBV10-3 CATQFSGGARDTQYF TGTGCCACCCAATTTAGCGGGGGGGCCCGTGATACGCAGTATTTT
TRBJ2-7 - - TRBV5-5 CASSLGQDSYEQYF TGTGCCAGCAGCTTGGGACAGGATTCCTACGAGCAGTACTTC
TRBJ2-2 few TRBD1 TRBV7-9 CASSLRAGGLEELFF TGTGCCAGCAGCTTAAGGGCAGGGGGCTTGGAGGAGCTGTTTTTT
TRBJ1-3 - - TRBV27 CASSAGTRNTIYF TGTGCCAGCAGTGCCGGGACTCGGAACACCATATATTTT
TRBJ2-3 - - TRBV28 CASSFRTDTQYF TGTGCCAGCAGTTTCAGGACAGATACGCAGTATTTT
TRBJ1-3 - - TRBV2 CASSGGTIYF TGTGCCAGCAGTGGAGGCACCATATATTTT
TRBJ1-2 - - TRBV19 CASSPKRQETNYGYTF TGTGCCAGTAGTCCGAAGAGGCAGGAAACTAACTATGGCTACACCTTC
TRBJ1-2 - TRBD1 TRBV7-3 CASSSGQGAGMGYTF TGTGCCAGCAGCTCAGGACAGGGGGCTGGTATGGGCTACACCTTC
TRBJ1-1 - - TRBV15 CATSRGLVQGPMNTEAFF TGTGCCACCAGCAGAGGATTAGTGCAGGGACCTATGAACACTGAAGCTTTCTTT
TRBJ1-1 - - TRBV2 CASKAGSTEAFF TGTGCCAGCAAGGCAGGGAGCACTGAAGCTTTCTTT